This TCR beta chain was observed in a study of post-analysis software for immune sequencing data. Looking at the study overall: Patients with relapsing-remitting, secondary progressive and progressive-relapsing multiple sclerosis courses were all represented.

In this sample, this clonotype turned up a few times. Its antigen is unidentified. This CDR3 is 15 amino acids long. Germline CDR1 KGHDR, CDR2 SFDVKD. V lost 0 bases, J lost 1 base, and 8 bases lay in between. The TCR beta cDNA libraries carried unique molecular identifiers. Input of roughly 0.9 to 11 million T cells yielded about half a million cDNA molecules. Using its own MiXCR run on the PCR reads, TCRdb lists one record per CDR3 protein. Here the sample spans around 160,000 distinct CDR3 sequences, 35% to 40% being singletons. General study findings and limits: Relative to controls, patients with multiple sclerosis showed significantly lower normalized Chao1 diversity. Four or five TRBV segments were more frequent in patients than controls; TRBV5-6, TRBV5-1 and TRBV20-1 belonged to this group.

The receptor was derived from a girl aged 10-17 years with multiple sclerosis. This sequence joins TRBV24-1 and TRBJ2-5; D unclear. Sequencing was performed on blood, taken after autologous hematopoietic stem cell transplantation. The CDR3 protein is CATSDLGSPQETQYF. The CDR3 DNA reads as TGTGCCACCAGTGATTTGGGCAGTCCCCAAGAGACCCAGTACTTC.